The source of this TCR beta chain is a study of T cells in Graves' hyperthyroidism and ophthalmopathy. Points from the study as a whole: Also found in blood were most expanded thyroid clonotypes above 0.001. Model-based prediction identified ophthalmopathy a median 6.5 months prior to its onset. Ophthalmopathy and stable hyperthyroidism were separated by a 13 V-J model.

TCR beta CDR3 region amplification was performed from RNA transcripts. Carried out on the TCR CDR3, a first-round RT-PCR used the HTBI primer set. TCRdb reprocessed the multiplex PCR reads via MiXCR and lists one record per CDR3 protein. The sample shows about 640,000 distinct CDR3 sequences, less than 25% of them seen only once. This clonotype was counted a few times. What it binds is unknown. The clonotype comes from a man aged 30 to 45 with Graves' ophthalmopathy. Material: blood.

The CDR3 DNA follows: TGTGCCAGCAGCTCATCACAGGGGAACACTGAAGCTTTCTTT. Its protein product is CASSSSQGNTEAFF. The chain combines TRBV7-2 with TRBJ1-1; TRBD1 might be the D (6 bases). The CDR3 totals 14 residues. Trimming stripped 4 bases from V and 1 base from J, with 10 bases between. CDR1 is SGHTA, CDR2 FQGNSA, per germline.